The present entry profiles one T cell receptor beta chain with its context. Source study methods: Scientists estimated how many nucleated cells there were by amplifying reference gene primers. Libraries were prepared by immunoSEQ multiplex PCR; TCRdb keeps only in-frame clonotypes and omits some of them. The D gene and trimming were derived from the DNA, and the V and J assignments and clone size from that table. In the table there are some 110,000 clones, more than 75% of which are singletons. The CDR3 contains 13 residues. The V gene end was trimmed by 7 bases and the J gene end by 9 bases; junction bases not matched to a gene: 9. Germline CDR1 reads MNHEY; CDR2 reads SVGAGI. The entry originates in a study of blood T cell repertoires in COVID-19. Study context: Acute and convalescent COVID-19 samples came from the United States, Italy and Spain. T cells, B-cell-depleted T cells, or PBMCs supplied cDNA or gDNA.

Sequenced: peripheral blood. This TCR was sampled from a man in his forties with acute or convalescent COVID-19. The rearrangement links TRBV6-5 to TRBJ2-1; 7 bases are a match to TRBD2. CDR3: CASNPGLEGEQFF. The DNA of the CDR3 is TGTGCCAGCAACCCTGGACTAGAAGGTGAGCAGTTCTTC.